The clone carrying this T cell receptor beta chain was picked up many times. Its antigen is not known. Germline loops: CDR1 SGHVS, CDR2 FQNEAQ. The CDR3 totals 15 residues. V lost 5 bases and J lost 2, with 16 bases in between. This sample is part of a study of CD8 T cells in ankylosing spondylitis. Library preparation for TCR beta used quantitative 5'-RACE with molecular barcodes. TCRdb re-analysed the 5' RACE reads in MiXCR, keeping a single row per CDR3 protein. This sample yields about 240,000 distinct CDR3 sequences, of which 7.5% to 9.5% are seen a single time; 4.8% belongs to the top ten. Study-level findings and limits: Some motif variants had been reported before (in reactive arthritis synovial fluid and blood). It appeared that ankylosing spondylitis blood was characterized by a TCR beta motif of several highly homologous variants. CD8+ disease-linked clones were present at relatively low frequencies in blood.

The TCR originated in a female donor with ankylosing spondylitis or in good health (not recorded which). The chain has TRBV7-8 and TRBJ2-7; either TRBD1 or TRBD2 may fit D (5 bases each). The sequenced sample was blood, either unsorted or a sorted T cell fraction (not recorded which). The CDR3 nucleotides read TGTGCCAGCAGCCTTAGGGACCGGGCCACCTACGAGCAGTACTTC. It translates to CASSLRDRATYEQYF.